Below are 23 T cell receptor beta chains sequenced from a single sample in a study of cytotoxic CD8 clonotypes in ibrutinib-treated CLL. The method was immunoSEQ multiplex PCR; TCRdb's version includes in-frame clones alone and lacks a portion of them. The sample holds 130,000 or so clones; 80% to 90% are singletons and the top ten take under 2.5%. The sample in question was PBMCs, obtained after 24 months of ibrutinib treatment. The receptors come from a human donor with chronic lymphocytic leukemia.

This clone was counted a few times. This rearrangement joins TRBV10-3 to TRBJ1-2, with D perhaps TRBD1 (6 bases). The CDR3 contains 15 residues. Germline-derived CDR1 and CDR2 are ENHRY and SYGVKD. Trimming stripped 6 bases from V and 4 bases from J, with 18 bases between. As DNA, the CDR3 is TGTGCCATCAGAGCCCAGGACAGCGCCTTCTATGGCTACACCTTC. Translated, it gives CAIRAQDSAFYGYTF.

The rearrangement joins TRBV7-8 to TRBJ1-1; 9 bases are a match to TRBD1. The CDR3 consists of 17 residues. The trim removed 5 bases at V and 0 bases at J, leaving 10 bases unmatched. Germline values: CDR1 SGHVS, CDR2 FQNEAQ. CDR3 sequence reads: CASSPRTGTGLNTEAFF. As DNA, the CDR3 is TGTGCCAGCAGCCCCAGAACAGGGACAGGGTTGAACACTGAAGCTTTCTTT.

This chain joins TRBV28 and TRBJ2-3, with unresolved D. CDR1 is MDHEN and CDR2 is SYDVKM in the germline V gene. V was clipped by 10 bases and J by 2 bases, with 10 bases between them. CDR3 length: 12 residues. CDR3 sequence: CAITSSTDTQYF. In DNA form, the CDR3 reads TGTGCCATCACCTCGTCCACAGATACGCAGTATTTT.

This clone was recorded a few times. The chain employs TRBV19 and TRBJ1-2; D gene ambiguous. Germline loops: CDR1 LNHDA, CDR2 SQIVND (reference sequence). Deletions cut 5 bases from V and 0 bases from J, with 4 bases between. This CDR3 has 12 residues. This CDR3 reads CASSPPNYGYTF. The CDR3 region has the DNA TGTGCCAGTAGTCCGCCTAACTATGGCTACACCTTC.

The chain carries TRBV7-9 and TRBJ2-7; 9 bases map to TRBD1. This CDR3 spans 14 amino acids. Germline trimming cut 5 bases from V and 2 bases from J; bases unmatched to any gene: 4. The V gene's germline CDR1 is SEHNR and CDR2 FQNEAQ (reference sequence). CDR3 bases: TGTGCCAGCAGCCCCAGGACAGGGGCCTACGAGCAGTACTTC. Translated: CASSPRTGAYEQYF.

The chain is built from TRBV7-9 and TRBJ2-7; either TRBD1 or TRBD2 may supply D (5 bases each). In germline, CDR1 is SEHNR, CDR2 FQNEAQ (reference sequence). CDR3 length: 16 residues. Trimming left V 5 bases short and J 6 bases short, with 23 bases between. CDR3 region: CASSRVGVLRPGEQYF. Here the CDR3 DNA reads TGTGCCAGCAGCCGCGTGGGGGTCTTACGGCCGGGCGAGCAGTACTTC.

CDR3 region: CASSMPYVTGELFF. The CDR3 nucleotides are TGTGCCAGCAGCATGCCTTACGTCACCGGGGAGCTGTTTTTT. The chain joins TRBV7-9 to TRBJ2-2; no clear D gene. The V gene lost 5 bases and the J gene lost 4 bases, with 11 bases spanning the gap. The CDR3 consists of 14 residues. From germline, CDR1 is SEHNR and CDR2 FQNEAQ (reference sequence). The full variable domain, rest sourced from reference TRBV7-9 and TRBJ2-2, is DTGVSQNPRHKITKRGQNVTFRCDPISEHNRLYWYRQTLGQGPEFLTYFQNEAQLEKSRLLSDRFSAERPKGSFSTLEIQRTEQGDSAMYLCASSMPYVTGELFFGEGSRLTVL.

The CDR3 bases are TGTGCCAGCAGCTTTAACGGTTATAGCAATCAGCCCCAGCATTTT. Protein product: CASSFNGYSNQPQHF. The V and J genes are TRBV7-3 and TRBJ1-5; D gene unclear. V lost 3 bases and J 0 bases, leaving 9 bases between the germline ends. Germline V gene lookup returns CDR1 SGHTA and CDR2 FQGTGA. This CDR3 comprises 15 residues.

This rearrangement joins TRBV7-9 to TRBJ1-2; 8 nucleotides line up with TRBD1. The junction had 13 bases not matched to a gene; V was cut back by 4 bases and J by 12 bases. In germline, CDR1 is SEHNR, CDR2 FQNEAQ (reference sequence). There are 14 residues in the CDR3. CDR3 protein: CASSSGRTGIINTF. The CDR3 DNA follows: TGTGCCAGCAGCTCTGGAAGGACAGGGATAATAAACACCTTC.

The chain is built from TRBV28 and TRBJ2-7; TRBD2 agrees at 11 bases. The CDR3 loop spans 16 amino acids. The trim removed 5 bases at V and 5 bases at J, leaving 11 bases unmatched. In germline, CDR1 is MDHEN, CDR2 SYDVKM. The CDR3 reads CASSPGLAGGRDEQYF. The CDR3 nucleotides read TGTGCCAGCAGTCCCGGACTAGCGGGTGGTAGAGACGAGCAGTACTTC.

The chain links TRBV7-3 to TRBJ2-5; TRBD1 aligns across 10 bases. Germline CDR1 reads SGHTA; CDR2 reads FQGTGA. Trimming cost V 5 bases and J 5 bases; bases outside gene matches: 2. This CDR3 has 13 amino acids. The DNA for the CDR3 is TGTGCCAGCAGCGACAGGGGGCCGGAGACCCAGTACTTC. This sequence encodes CASSDRGPETQYF.

V is TRBV7-3 and J is TRBJ2-5; TRBD1 is a possible D gene (6 bases). Trimming cost V 5 bases and J 4 bases, with 14 bases left between them. Germline V lookup: CDR1 SGHTA, CDR2 FQGTGA. The CDR3 is 14 residues long. CDR3 sequence reads: CASSPNGQSETQYF. The CDR3 DNA is TGTGCCAGCAGCCCCAACGGACAGTCAGAGACCCAGTACTTC.

The DNA for the CDR3 is TGTGCCAGCAGTTCACCCCCTCTAGGGTCGCTGTTCTTC. It specifies CASSSPPLGSLFF. The chain couples TRBV27 to TRBJ2-1; D unclear. Trimming took off 4 bases at V and 15 bases at J, with 19 bases between the two ends. The CDR3 consists of 13 residues. The germline gives CDR1 MNHEY, CDR2 SMNVEV (reference sequence).

The rearrangement uses TRBV15 and TRBJ2-1, with D tentatively TRBD2 (6 bases). Germline V gene lookup returns CDR1 LNHNV and CDR2 YYDKDF (reference sequence). V lost 5 bases, J lost 6 bases, and 20 bases lay in between. This CDR3 has 16 residues. CDR3 sequence: CATSWERASIINEQFF. For the CDR3, the DNA is TGTGCCACCAGCTGGGAGCGGGCTAGCATAATCAATGAGCAGTTCTTC.

The chain recombines TRBV28 with TRBJ1-5, with TRBD1 matching over 8 bases. The CDR3 totals 15 residues. Germline-derived CDR1 and CDR2 are MDHEN and SYDVKM. V trimming: 6 bases; J trimming: 3 bases; junction bases outside the gene matches: 7. CDR3 in amino acids: CASSPTGVPNQPQHF. The CDR3, as DNA: TGTGCCAGCAGCCCGACAGGGGTCCCCAATCAGCCCCAGCATTTT.

CDR3 nucleotide sequence: TGTGCCAGCAGCCAAGCGGGGGACGGGGCCAACGTCCTGACTTTC. Encoded protein: CASSQAGDGANVLTF. V usage is TRBV4-2 and J usage is TRBJ2-6; tentative D call: TRBD2 (6 bases). The length of the CDR3 is 15 residues. Trimming stripped 1 base from V and 4 bases from J, with 8 bases between. The germline V gene has CDR1 LGHNA and CDR2 YNFKEQ.

The chain carries TRBV29-1 and TRBJ2-5; perhaps TRBD2 as D (6 bases). There are 14 residues in the CDR3. Germline CDR1 reads SQVTM; CDR2 reads ANQGSEA. Trimming left V 7 bases short and J 4 bases short, with 19 bases between. The CDR3: CSGGRAGPPETQYF. For the CDR3, the DNA is TGCAGCGGGGGGAGAGCGGGTCCCCCAGAGACCCAGTACTTC. The full variable domain, its missing parts supplied by reference TRBV29-1 and TRBJ2-5, is SAVISQKPSRDICQRGTSLTIQCQVDSQVTMMFWYRQQPGQSLTLIATANQGSEATYESGFVIDKFPISRPNLTFSTLTVSNMSPEDSSIYLCSGGRAGPPETQYFGPGTRLLVL.

This chain joins TRBV4-1 and TRBJ2-7; no clear D gene. V lost 0 bases and J lost 0, with 9 bases in between. CDR3 length: 15 amino acids. Per germline, CDR1 MGHRA and CDR2 YSYEKL. CDR3 coding DNA: TGCGCCAGCAGCCAAGATGAGGCGGCCTCCTACGAGCAGTACTTC. As protein: CASSQDEAASYEQYF.

The V gene is TRBV7-9, the J gene TRBJ1-1; 7 bases are shared with TRBD1. The CDR3 is made up of 16 amino acids. The germline CDR1 and CDR2 sequences are SEHNR and FQNEAQ (reference sequence). Trimming cost V 5 bases and J 0 bases; bases outside gene matches: 9. The CDR3 sequence: CASSLDRDGMNTEAFF. The CDR3 DNA is TGTGCCAGCAGCCTAGACAGGGATGGAATGAACACTGAAGCTTTCTTT.

J is TRBJ2-7 and V is TRBV7-2; 11 bases are a match to TRBD2. The CDR3 extends over 15 amino acids. V lost 5 bases and J lost 5; bases outside the gene matches: 8. Germline V gene sequence: CDR1 SGHTA, CDR2 FQGNSA. The DNA of the CDR3 is TGTGCCAGCAGCATTCTGACTAGCGGGAAGCACGAGCAGTACTTC. It translates to CASSILTSGKHEQYF.

This clone was counted a few times. Different DNA sequences within this sample yield the same CDR3. V is TRBV20-1 and J is TRBJ2-7; D is ambiguous. Germline V gene data show CDR1 as DFQATT and CDR2 as SNEGSKA (reference sequence). Trimming shortened V by 6 bases and J by 4 bases, and 10 bases separated the two germline ends. CDR3 size: 11 residues. In DNA form, the CDR3 reads TGCAGTGCGGGTGGCGGATACGAGCAGTACTTC. Amino acid sequence: CSAGGGYEQYF.

V usage is TRBV7-2 and J usage is TRBJ2-3, with 7 bases identical to TRBD1. Germline loops: CDR1 SGHTA, CDR2 FQGNSA. CDR3 length equals 14 residues. The ends lost 8 bases at V and 6 bases at J; junction bases unmatched: 11. The CDR3 is CASADRLGLDTQYF. The CDR3 coding sequence is TGTGCCAGCGCGGACAGGCTCGGGCTGGATACGCAGTATTTT.

The V and J genes are TRBV5-4 and TRBJ2-5; no definite D call. The CDR3 has 13 amino acids. Trimming stripped 2 bases from V and 1 base from J, with 6 bases between. The germline gives CDR1 SGHNT, CDR2 YYREEE (reference sequence). In nucleotides, the CDR3 is TGTGCCAGCAGCTTTCAGGTCCAAGAGACCCAGTACTTC. Protein sequence: CASSFQVQETQYF.